The 20 T cell receptor beta chains below all came from one sample that was sequenced in a study of identical twins (dated by TCRdb to about 2016). The library was generated by 5' RACE. Sequencing used an Illumina HiSeq 2000. Through fastp at Q25 and MiXCR, TCRdb rebuilt clones from the public reads, retaining in-frame beta chains. Every entry covers one CDR3 protein and lists the most common genes and DNA from its rows. The table for this sample lists 700,000 or so distinct CDR3 sequences; under 9% of them were counted only once. The biggest ten clones account for 0.8% to 1% of the sample. Separately, the same data were catalogued under a study of yellow fever vaccine responses in identical twins.

Source material: PBMCs. These receptor sequences come from a woman younger than 30 in good health.

In this sample, this clonotype turned up many times. The chain carries TRBV5-1 and TRBJ1-2; 8 bases fit TRBD1. Looked up from germline, CDR1 is SGHRS and CDR2 is YFSETQ. The CDR3 runs to 15 residues. V lost 3 bases and J lost 2; bases outside the gene matches: 6. CDR3 nucleotides: TGCGCCAGCAGCTGGGGGACAGGCGAGAACTATGGCTACACCTTC. Translating gives CASSWGTGENYGYTF.

This clonotype was detected ten times or more. The genes are TRBV5-1 and TRBJ2-5; D is ambiguous. Germline V lookup: CDR1 SGHRS, CDR2 YFSETQ. The CDR3 extends over 16 amino acids. The V and J ends lost 0 bases and 4 bases respectively, with 16 bases between them. CDR3: CASSLVSMTAGETQYF. The CDR3 nucleotides are TGCGCCAGCAGCTTGGTCTCTATGACGGCAGGAGAGACCCAGTACTTC.

The table lists this clonotype with a few counts. The CDR3 nucleotides are TGTGCCAGCAGCCCCGCGGGGCGGATAGCCAAAAACATTCAGTACTTC. It yields the protein CASSPAGRIAKNIQYF. The gene calls are TRBV7-2 and TRBJ2-4; tentative D call: TRBD2 (6 bases). The V gene's germline CDR1 is SGHTA and CDR2 FQGNSA. The CDR3 has 16 amino acids. V was pared by 5 bases and J by 0 bases, with 14 bases between.

Here the CDR3 DNA reads TGTGCCAGCAGCGACAGGCTAGCGGGGGAACAAAGTCCCTACAATGAGCAGTTCTTC. Translating gives CASSDRLAGEQSPYNEQFF. V is TRBV11-1 and J is TRBJ2-1, with 10 nucleotides matching TRBD2. Germline V gives CDR1 SGHAT, CDR2 FQDESV (reference sequence). CDR3 length equals 19 residues. V gave up 5 bases and J gave up 2 bases; unmatched junction bases: 15.

The chain has TRBV7-9 and TRBJ1-5, with 7 positions matching TRBD1. The J segment lost 1 base and the V segment lost 1 base, leaving 7 bases of the junction unmatched. This CDR3 has 17 amino acids. From germline, CDR1 is SEHNR and CDR2 FQNEAQ (reference sequence). CDR3 region: CASSLGPRQGSNQPQHF. In DNA form, the CDR3 reads TGTGCCAGCAGCTTAGGCCCACGACAGGGAAGCAATCAGCCCCAGCATTTT. Together with reference TRBV7-9 and TRBJ1-5, the CDR3 gives the full variable domain: DTGVSQNPRHKITKRGQNVTFRCDPISEHNRLYWYRQTLGQGPEFLTYFQNEAQLEKSRLLSDRFSAERPKGSFSTLEIQRTEQGDSAMYLCASSLGPRQGSNQPQHFGDGTRLSIL.

There are a few counts of this clonotype. The chain links TRBV3-1 to TRBJ2-7, with a weak D call TRBD1 (6 bases). The germline V gene has CDR1 LGHDT and CDR2 YNNKEL (reference sequence). V lost 5 bases and J 2 bases, leaving 16 bases between the germline ends. The CDR3 sequence is 15 residues long. The CDR3 reads CASSKWDTRTYEQYF. Here the CDR3 DNA reads TGTGCCAGCAGCAAGTGGGACACGCGAACCTACGAGCAGTACTTC.

A few counts support this clonotype. The CDR3 spells CASRQQGPTDTQYF. CDR3 nucleotide sequence: TGTGCCAGCAGACAACAGGGGCCAACAGATACGCAGTATTTT. This chain joins TRBV5-6 and TRBJ2-3, with 7 bases matching TRBD1. The CDR3 consists of 14 residues. In germline, CDR1 is SGHDT, CDR2 YYEEEE. The V and J ends lost 5 bases and 3 bases, in that order; junction bases with no gene match: 6.

This clonotype came up a few times. J is TRBJ2-7 and V is TRBV11-2, with 10 nucleotides matching TRBD2. Looked up from germline, CDR1 is SGHAT and CDR2 is FQNNGV. Trimming took 4 bases from V and 6 from J; bases not matched to a gene: 9. The CDR3 has 15 residues. The DNA for the CDR3 is TGTGCCAGCAGCTGGAAGGGTACTAGCGGGACCGAGCAGTACTTC. It is translated as CASSWKGTSGTEQYF. Full variable domain (rest looked up from reference TRBV11-2 and TRBJ2-7): EAGVAQSPRYKIIEKRQSVAFWCNPISGHATLYWYQQILGQGPKLLIQFQNNGVVDDSQLPKDRFSAERLKGVDSTLKIQPAKLEDSAVYLCASSWKGTSGTEQYFGPGTRLTVT.

The chain is built from TRBV7-9 and TRBJ2-5; possibly TRBD2 for D (6 bases). Deletions cut 2 bases from V and 5 bases from J, with 15 bases between. This CDR3 has 15 residues. In germline, CDR1 is SEHNR, CDR2 FQNEAQ (reference sequence). Here the CDR3 reads CASSLIVAGMETQYF. As DNA, the CDR3 is TGTGCCAGCAGCTTAATAGTTGCGGGGATGGAGACCCAGTACTTC.

This clonotype was counted between two and nine times. The chain combines TRBV6-5 with TRBJ2-5; D is ambiguous. Germline-derived CDR1 and CDR2 are MNHEY and SVGAGI. With 2 bases removed from V and 0 bases from J, the gap between germline ends came to 4 bases. The CDR3 consists of 13 residues. The CDR3, as DNA: TGTGCCAGCAGTTACCATCACCAAGAGACCCAGTACTTC. Encoded protein: CASSYHHQETQYF.

This clonotype appeared many times. The rearrangement links TRBV21-1 to TRBJ2-3. TRBV21-1 is an annotated pseudogene. The CDR3 length is 14 residues. For the CDR3, the DNA is TGTGCCAGCAGCAAACTGGCTAGCGGAAATACGCAGTATTTT. As protein: CASSKLASGNTQYF.

This rearrangement joins TRBV20-1 to TRBJ2-6; 12 bases fit TRBD1. Germline lookup yields CDR1 DFQATT and CDR2 SNEGSKA (reference sequence). J gave up 4 bases and V 5 bases, and 6 bases lay outside the gene matches. The CDR3 contains 16 residues. The CDR3 DNA reads as TGCAGTGCTTCCGGGACAGGGGGCTCCGGGGCCAACGTCCTGACTTTC. Translating it yields CSASGTGGSGANVLTF.

This clonotype was counted only a few times. The rearrangement joins TRBV27 to TRBJ2-1, with a possible D match to TRBD2 (6 bases). Germline V lookup: CDR1 MNHEY, CDR2 SMNVEV (reference sequence). The germline V and J ends were trimmed by 4 bases and 4 bases, with 23 bases remaining between them. This CDR3 has 18 residues. The CDR3 coding sequence is TGTGCCAGCAGTTCGGGGGTCGGGGGACCGAGGAGGTACAATGAGCAGTTCTTC. It is translated as CASSSGVGGPRRYNEQFF.

This clonotype appeared a few times. The rearrangement joins TRBV5-1 to TRBJ2-5; TRBD1 might be the D (6 bases). There are 15 residues in the CDR3. Germline assignment: CDR1 SGHRS and CDR2 YFSETQ. Trimming pared 4 bases from V and 5 bases from J, leaving 18 bases between. CDR3 sequence (DNA): TGCGCCAGCAGCGAAGACAGGTACCCTCTTGAGACCCAGTACTTC. This sequence encodes CASSEDRYPLETQYF.

This clonotype was seen many times. The gene calls are TRBV12-3 or TRBV12-4 and TRBJ1-3; 7 bases agree with TRBD1. The CDR3 length is 16 residues. The ends lost 6 bases at V and 4 bases at J; junction bases unmatched: 12. In DNA form, the CDR3 reads TGTGCCAGCAGCCCCGCCGACAGGGTATTAGGAAACACCATATATTTT. This sequence encodes CASSPADRVLGNTIYF.

This chain joins TRBV10-3 and TRBJ2-7; D possibly corresponds to TRBD1 (5 bases). CDR3 length: 15 amino acids. CDR1 is ENHRY and CDR2 is SYGVKD in the germline V gene. Trimming took off 6 bases at V and 2 bases at J, with 17 bases between the two ends. This CDR3 reads CAIRGAQAGTYEQYF. Written as DNA, the CDR3 is TGTGCCATCAGGGGCGCGCAGGCAGGGACCTACGAGCAGTACTTC.

J is TRBJ2-7 and V is TRBV3-1; TRBD2 matches 11 bases. The CDR3 length is 16 residues. V dropped 4 bases and J dropped 0; count of bases not matched to a gene: 5. Germline CDR1 LGHDT, CDR2 YNNKEL (reference sequence). CDR3 in amino acids: CASSPLAGGISYEQYF. The CDR3 region has the DNA TGTGCCAGCAGCCCCCTAGCGGGGGGTATCTCCTACGAGCAGTACTTC.

In this sample, this clonotype turned up a few times. The chain combines TRBV5-1 with TRBJ2-7; D is uncertain. The germline V gene has CDR1 SGHRS and CDR2 YFSETQ. The CDR3 loop spans 14 amino acids. V was pared by 1 base and J by 0 bases, with 8 bases between. CDR3 residues: CASSLTTRSYEQYF. In nucleotides, the CDR3 is TGCGCCAGCAGCTTGACCACCCGCTCCTACGAGCAGTACTTC.

The chain combines TRBV11-1 with TRBJ2-1; 8 positions match TRBD1. This CDR3 spans 20 amino acids. V shed 4 bases, J shed 0 bases, and the junction held 17 bases outside the gene matches. Germline values: CDR1 SGHAT, CDR2 FQDESV (reference sequence). The CDR3 region is CASSSVFPYQDRDSYNEQFF. The CDR3 DNA reads TGTGCCAGCAGCTCGGTCTTCCCTTACCAGGACAGGGACTCCTACAATGAGCAGTTCTTC.

The chain uses TRBV28 and TRBJ1-5; the match to TRBD1 covers 7 bases. There are 17 residues in the CDR3. V lost 10 bases and J lost 4; bases outside the gene matches: 19. Germline assignment: CDR1 MDHEN and CDR2 SYDVKM. The DNA for the CDR3 is TGTGCCACCGAAAGAGACCCGCGACAGGGCCCAAATCAGCCCCAGCATTTT. Translating it yields CATERDPRQGPNQPQHF. Together with reference TRBV28 and TRBJ1-5, the CDR3 gives the full variable domain: DVKVTQSSRYLVKRTGEKVFLECVQDMDHENMFWYRQDPGLGLRLIYFSYDVKMKEKGDIPEGYSVSREKKERFSLILESASTNQTSMYLCATERDPRQGPNQPQHFGDGTRLSIL.